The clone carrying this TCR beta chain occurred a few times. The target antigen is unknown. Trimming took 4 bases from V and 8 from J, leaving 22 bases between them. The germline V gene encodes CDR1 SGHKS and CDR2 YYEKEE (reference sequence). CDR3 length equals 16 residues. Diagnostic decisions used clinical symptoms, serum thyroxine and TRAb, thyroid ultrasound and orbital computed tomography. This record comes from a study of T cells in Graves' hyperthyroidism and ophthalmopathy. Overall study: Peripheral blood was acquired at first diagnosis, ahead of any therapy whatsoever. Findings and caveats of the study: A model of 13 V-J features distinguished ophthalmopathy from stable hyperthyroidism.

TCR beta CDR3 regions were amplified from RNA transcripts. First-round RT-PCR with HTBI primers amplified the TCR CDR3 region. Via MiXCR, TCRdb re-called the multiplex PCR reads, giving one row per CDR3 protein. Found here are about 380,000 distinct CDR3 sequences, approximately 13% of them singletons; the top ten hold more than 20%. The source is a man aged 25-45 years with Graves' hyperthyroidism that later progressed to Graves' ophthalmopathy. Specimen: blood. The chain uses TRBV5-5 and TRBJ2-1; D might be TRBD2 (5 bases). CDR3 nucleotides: TGTGCCAGCAGCCTACCTCGGCACAGAGGAGGCTATGAGCAGTTCTTC. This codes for CASSLPRHRGGYEQFF.